These T cell receptor beta chains were read from a single sample in a study of blood T cell repertoires in COVID-19. Profiled with immunoSEQ multiplex PCR; TCRdb holds only in-frame clones, not every one. This table has about 160,000 clones, 82% appearing once. Sequenced material: peripheral blood. Receptors originate from a woman in her 40s with COVID-19, enrolled during active disease. Both conserved end residues are part of each CDR3. Each record gives: J gene, D gene, clone size, V gene, CDR3 protein, CDR3 DNA. D genes are given only for firm matches. The size field is filled for only some rows; it gives once, few, many or a size class.

TRBJ2-1 | NA | NA | TRBV6-5 | CASRSTSYNEQFF | TGTGCCAGCAGATCTACTTCCTACAATGAGCAGTTCTTC
TRBJ1-5 | TRBD1 | NA | TRBV6-5 | CASSSNGDRGQPQHF | TGTGCCAGCAGTAGCAATGGGGACAGGGGTCAGCCCCAGCATTTT
TRBJ2-7 | TRBD2 | NA | TRBV28 | CASTTPGAGGPYEQYF | TGTGCCAGCACCACCCCCGGGGCGGGAGGGCCTTACGAGCAGTACTTC
TRBJ1-3 | NA | NA | TRBV28 | CASSPPGWSGNTIYF | TGTGCCAGCAGTCCCCCGGGTTGGTCTGGAAACACCATATATTTT
TRBJ1-4 | NA | NA | TRBV30 | CAWLNSGATNEKLFF | TGTGCCTGGCTTAACTCGGGTGCAACTAATGAAAAACTGTTTTTT
TRBJ1-5 | NA | NA | TRBV30 | CAGSVGGLSNQPQHF | TGTGCCGGGAGCGTTGGGGGCTTAAGCAATCAGCCCCAGCATTTT
TRBJ1-4 | NA | NA | TRBV6-1 | CASSEVSASLGEKLFF | TGTGCCAGCAGTGAAGTCTCGGCCTCTTTGGGCGAAAAACTGTTTTTT
TRBJ2-3 | TRBD2 | NA | TRBV11-3 | CASSLNSGGVNTQYF | TGTGCCAGCAGCTTAAATAGCGGGGGCGTTAATACGCAGTATTTT
TRBJ2-7 | NA | few | TRBV29-1 | CSVEGARGGEQYF | TGCAGCGTTGAAGGAGCTCGAGGCGGCGAGCAGTACTTC
TRBJ1-5 | NA | NA | TRBV3-1/TRBV3-2 | CASSREAGLSPQHF | TGTGCCAGCAGCCGAGAGGCAGGCTTGTCTCCCCAGCATTTT
TRBJ1-1 | NA | few | TRBV27 | CASSQNQGYKAFF | TGTGCCAGCAGTCAGAACCAGGGTTATAAAGCTTTCTTT
TRBJ2-1 | TRBD2 | NA | TRBV4-1 | CASRGEGYNEQFF | TGCGCCAGCAGAGGGGAGGGGTACAATGAGCAGTTCTTC
TRBJ1-4 | TRBD1 | NA | TRBV6-5 | CASSYRGTGNFRLFF | TGTGCCAGCAGTTACCGCGGGACAGGGAATTTCAGGCTGTTTTTT
TRBJ2-7 | TRBD1 | once | TRBV11-2 | CASSARQGSDEQYF | TGTGCCAGCAGCGCACGACAGGGGAGCGACGAGCAGTACTTC
TRBJ2-5 | NA | NA | TRBV3-1/TRBV3-2 | CASSSRGNFQETQYF | TGTGCCAGCAGCTCGCGGGGCAACTTCCAAGAGACCCAGTACTTC
TRBJ2-1 | TRBD2 | few | TRBV19 | CASSIATRGLAGEGEQFF | TGTGCCAGTAGTATAGCCACAAGGGGACTAGCGGGGGAGGGTGAGCAGTTCTTC
TRBJ2-7 | TRBD2 | NA | TRBV19 | CASSTGTSGRYEQYF | TGTGCCAGTAGTACGGGGACTAGCGGGAGGTACGAGCAGTACTTC
TRBJ2-3 | NA | NA | TRBV5-6 | CASSLVGHLPDTQYF | TGTGCCAGCAGCTTGGTGGGGCACCTCCCCGATACGCAGTATTTT
TRBJ2-1 | NA | NA | TRBV3-1/TRBV3-2 | CASSPSLARNEQFF | TGTGCCAGCAGCCCGAGCCTAGCGCGGAATGAGCAGTTCTTC
TRBJ2-3 | NA | NA | TRBV30 | CACGTAVGTDTQYF | TGTGCCTGCGGGACTGCGGTGGGCACAGATACGCAGTATTTT
TRBJ1-5 | TRBD1 | once | TRBV7-8 | CASSAWTGRNQPQHF | TGTGCCAGCAGCGCCTGGACAGGGCGCAATCAGCCCCAGCATTTT
TRBJ2-2 | TRBD2 | NA | TRBV7-2 | CASSLVFSASGSWTGELFF | TGTGCCAGCAGCTTAGTTTTTTCGGCTAGCGGGAGTTGGACCGGGGAGCTGTTTTTT
TRBJ1-5 | NA | NA | TRBV19 | CASSMMSAGDQPQHF | TGTGCCAGTAGTATGATGTCCGCCGGGGATCAGCCCCAGCATTTT
TRBJ1-5 | TRBD1 | NA | TRBV2 | CASSPAGGSNQPQHF | TGTGCCAGCAGCCCTGCAGGGGGTAGCAATCAGCCCCAGCATTTT
TRBJ2-2 | NA | NA | TRBV6-4 | CASSVYQGGELFF | TGTGCCAGCAGTGTCTACCAGGGGGGGGAGCTGTTTTTT
TRBJ2-1 | TRBD2 | once | TRBV13 | CASSSDSGRGNEQFF | TGTGCCAGCAGCTCAGATAGCGGGAGGGGCAATGAGCAGTTCTTC
TRBJ2-3 | TRBD1 | NA | TRBV7-2 | CASSKGGQYTDTQYF | TGTGCCAGCAGCAAAGGGGGACAGTACACAGATACGCAGTATTTT
TRBJ2-3 | NA | NA | TRBV2 | CASSEASVTDTQYF | TGTGCCAGCAGTGAAGCTTCGGTCACAGATACGCAGTATTTT
TRBJ2-1 | TRBD2 | once | TRBV29-1 | CSVEDGGGIYNEQFF | TGCAGCGTTGAAGATGGGGGGGGGATCTACAATGAGCAGTTCTTC
TRBJ1-1 | TRBD1 | NA | TRBV30 | CAWKRGRVTEAFF | TGTGCCTGGAAAAGGGGGCGGGTGACTGAAGCTTTCTTT
TRBJ2-1 | NA | NA | TRBV6-5 | CASSKLDIRNEQFF | TGTGCCAGCAGTAAACTCGACATTAGGAATGAGCAGTTCTTC
TRBJ2-7 | NA | few | TRBV5-1 | CASSGGSSYEQYF | TGCGCCAGCAGCGGCGGCTCGTCCTACGAGCAGTACTTC